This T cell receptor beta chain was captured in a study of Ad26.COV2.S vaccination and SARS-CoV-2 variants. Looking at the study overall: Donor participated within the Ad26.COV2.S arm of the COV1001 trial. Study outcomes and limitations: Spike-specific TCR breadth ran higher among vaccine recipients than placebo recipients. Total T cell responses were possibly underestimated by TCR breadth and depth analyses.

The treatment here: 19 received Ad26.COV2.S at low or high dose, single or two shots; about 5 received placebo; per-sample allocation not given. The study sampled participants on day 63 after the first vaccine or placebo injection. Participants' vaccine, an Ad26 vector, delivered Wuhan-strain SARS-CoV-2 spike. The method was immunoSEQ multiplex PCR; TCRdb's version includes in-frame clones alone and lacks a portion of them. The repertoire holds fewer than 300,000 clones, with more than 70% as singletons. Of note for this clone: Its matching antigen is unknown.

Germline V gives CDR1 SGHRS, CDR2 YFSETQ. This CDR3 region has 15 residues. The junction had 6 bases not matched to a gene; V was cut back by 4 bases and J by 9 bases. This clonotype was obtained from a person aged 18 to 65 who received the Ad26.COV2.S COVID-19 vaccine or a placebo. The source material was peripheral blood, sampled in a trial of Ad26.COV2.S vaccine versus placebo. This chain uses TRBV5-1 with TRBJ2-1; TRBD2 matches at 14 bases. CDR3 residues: CASSLTGTSGSEQFF. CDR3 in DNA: TGCGCCAGCAGCCTAACCGGGACTAGCGGGAGTGAGCAGTTCTTC. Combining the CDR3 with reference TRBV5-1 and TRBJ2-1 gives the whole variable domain KAGVTQTPRYLIKTRGQQVTLSCSPISGHRSVSWYQQTPGQGLQFLFEYFSETQRNKGNFPGRFSGRQFSNSRSEMNVSTLELGDSALYLCASSLTGTSGSEQFFGPGTRLTVL.